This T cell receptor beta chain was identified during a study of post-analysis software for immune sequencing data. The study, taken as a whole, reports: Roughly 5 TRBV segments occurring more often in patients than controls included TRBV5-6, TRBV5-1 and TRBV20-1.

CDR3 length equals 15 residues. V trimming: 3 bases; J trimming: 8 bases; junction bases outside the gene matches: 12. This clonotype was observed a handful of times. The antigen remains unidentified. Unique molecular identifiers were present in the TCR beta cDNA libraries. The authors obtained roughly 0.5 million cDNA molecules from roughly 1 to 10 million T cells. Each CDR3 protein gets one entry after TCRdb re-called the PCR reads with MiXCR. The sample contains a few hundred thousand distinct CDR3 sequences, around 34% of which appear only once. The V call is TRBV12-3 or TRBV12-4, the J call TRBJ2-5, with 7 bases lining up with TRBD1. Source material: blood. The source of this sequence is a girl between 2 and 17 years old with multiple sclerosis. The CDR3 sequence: CASSFPDRVSSTQYF. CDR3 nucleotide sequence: TGTGCCAGCAGTTTTCCCGACAGGGTCTCCAGTACCCAGTACTTC.